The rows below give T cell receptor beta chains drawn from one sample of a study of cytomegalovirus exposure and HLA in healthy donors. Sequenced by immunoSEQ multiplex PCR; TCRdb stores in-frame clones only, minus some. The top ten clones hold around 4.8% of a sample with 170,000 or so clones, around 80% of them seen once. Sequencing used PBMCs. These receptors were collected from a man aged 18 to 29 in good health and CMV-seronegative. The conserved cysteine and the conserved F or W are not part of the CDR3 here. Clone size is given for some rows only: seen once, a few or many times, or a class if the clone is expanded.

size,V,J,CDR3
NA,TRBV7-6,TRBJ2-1,ASSPRLAASYNEQF
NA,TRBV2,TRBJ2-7,ASSGAHYEQY
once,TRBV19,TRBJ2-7,ASSRDRGLYEQY
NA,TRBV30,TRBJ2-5,AWSGGLLQETQY
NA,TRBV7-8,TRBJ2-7,ASSMTFGTPERYEQY
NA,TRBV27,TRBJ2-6,ASSSWASGANVLT
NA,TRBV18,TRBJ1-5,ASSPSEGGNQPQH
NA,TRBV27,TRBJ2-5,ASSWGDQETQY
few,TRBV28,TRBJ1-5,ASSLTGTGQPQH
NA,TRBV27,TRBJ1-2,ASSLSGSPTNYGYT
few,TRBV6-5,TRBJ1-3,ASSPTGLENTIY
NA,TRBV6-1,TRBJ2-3,ASSGAGLADTQY
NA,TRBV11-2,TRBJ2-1,ASSLDSGPAGEQF
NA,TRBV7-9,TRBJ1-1,ASSLPGLGATEAF
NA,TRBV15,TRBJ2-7,ATSRDQGRWY
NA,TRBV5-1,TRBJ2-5,ASSFGEETQY
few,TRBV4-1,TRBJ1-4,ASSQQGEKLF
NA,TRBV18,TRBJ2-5,ASSPGHTQETQY
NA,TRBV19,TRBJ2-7,ASSWTFSYEQY
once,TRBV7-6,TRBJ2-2,ASSFPQNTGELF
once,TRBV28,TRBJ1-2,ASSLDRDHGYT